This T cell receptor beta chain was identified during a study of shared clonotypes between healthy human individuals. The CDR3 runs 16 residues. The ends lost 0 bases at V and 5 bases at J; junction bases unmatched: 7. Germline V gene data show CDR1 as SGDLS and CDR2 as YYNGEE. Data came from immunoSEQ multiplex PCR; TCRdb stores just in-frame clones and leaves some out. The repertoire has about 2.1 million clones, 90% to 95% of them found once; the top ten carry approximately 1.7%. CD8 cells regarded as naive lacked CD45RO, were positively chosen for CCR7, and omitted terminally differentiated effector memory CD45RA+ cells.

The receptor comes from a young man in good health. Some clones in this sample may be carry-over from other donors' samples. Input material: naive CD8+ T cells from PBMCs. The chain links TRBV9 to TRBJ2-2, with 7 nucleotides matching TRBD1. CDR3 DNA: TGTGCCAGCAGCGTAGAAATTGCAGGGGGTACCGGGGAGCTGTTTTTT. This gives the protein CASSVEIAGGTGELFF. The entire variable domain, with the rest obtained from reference TRBV9 and TRBJ2-2, is as follows: DSGVTQTPKHLITATGQRVTLRCSPRSGDLSVYWYQQSLDQGLQFLIQYYNGEERAKGNILERFSAQQFPDLHSELNLSSLELGDSALYFCASSVEIAGGTGELFFGEGSRLTVL.